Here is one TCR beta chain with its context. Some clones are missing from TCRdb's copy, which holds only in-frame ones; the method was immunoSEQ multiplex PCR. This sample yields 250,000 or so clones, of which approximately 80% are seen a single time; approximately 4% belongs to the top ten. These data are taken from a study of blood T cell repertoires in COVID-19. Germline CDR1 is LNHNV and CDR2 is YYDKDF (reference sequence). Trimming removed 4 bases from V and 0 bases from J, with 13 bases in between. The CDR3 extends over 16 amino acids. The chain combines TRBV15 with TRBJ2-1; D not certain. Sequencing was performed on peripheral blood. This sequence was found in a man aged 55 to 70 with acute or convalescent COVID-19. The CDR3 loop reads CATSTSARSSYNEQFF. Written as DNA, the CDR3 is TGTGCCACCAGCACCTCGGCTCGGAGCTCCTACAATGAGCAGTTCTTC.